One sample yielded the 27 T cell receptor beta chains listed below, sequenced in a study of identical twins' blood T cells. TCRdb analysed the 5' RACE reads with MiXCR anew, one entry per CDR3 protein. The sample has about 370,000 distinct CDR3 sequences, more than 25% seen once. The sequenced sample was PBMCs. The origin of the receptors is a woman between 18 and 50 years old in good health.

The chain joins TRBV18 to TRBJ1-2; TRBD1 agrees at 9 bases. Germline V CDR1 and CDR2: KGHSH, LQKENI. Trimming at V came to 3 bases and at J to 8 bases, leaving 13 bases not matched to a gene. The CDR3 contains 16 residues. CDR3: CASSPRGQGALWGYTF. The CDR3 DNA reads as TGTGCCAGCTCACCGAGGGGACAGGGAGCGCTGTGGGGCTACACCTTC.

The chain has TRBV5-4 and TRBJ2-6; D gene ambiguous. Germline CDR1 SGHNT, CDR2 YYREEE (reference sequence). CDR3 length: 15 amino acids. The germline V and J ends were trimmed by 0 bases and 0 bases, with 4 bases remaining between them. For the CDR3, the DNA is TGTGCCAGCAGCTTGGGATTCTCTGGGGCCAACGTCCTGACTTTC. Encoded protein: CASSLGFSGANVLTF.

The rearrangement joins TRBV10-2 to TRBJ2-1; 11 bases agree with TRBD2. This CDR3 is 13 amino acids long. Germline loops: CDR1 WSHSY, CDR2 SAAADI. V was pared by 7 bases and J by 6 bases, with 2 bases of the junction left unmatched. The CDR3, as DNA: TGCGCCAGCACGCTAGCGGGGGGCAATGAGCAGTTCTTC. As protein: CASTLAGGNEQFF.

This chain uses TRBV5-1 with TRBJ2-3; 7 bases map to TRBD2. Per germline, CDR1 SGHRS and CDR2 YFSETQ. This CDR3 spans 15 amino acids. The trim removed 2 bases at V and 2 bases at J, leaving 5 bases unmatched. CDR3 amino acids: CASSFRTRDTDTQYF. The CDR3 DNA follows: TGCGCCAGCAGCTTCCGGACTAGAGACACAGATACGCAGTATTTT.

CDR3 DNA sequence: TGTGCCAGCACCCGATCGGGACAGGGCCTATTTGGAAACACCATATATTTT. Translating it yields CASTRSGQGLFGNTIYF. This chain links TRBV6-5 with TRBJ1-3; 9 nucleotides match TRBD1. The CDR3 extends over 17 amino acids. After removal of 7 bases from V and 3 bases from J, the junction contained 13 bases not matched to a gene. The germline gives CDR1 MNHEY, CDR2 SVGAGI.

This clonotype came up a few times. A read error may produce the germline difference seen at one junction end. The rearrangement uses TRBV6-6 and TRBJ1-3; weak D call: TRBD1 (5 bases). This CDR3 is 11 amino acids long. Germline lookup yields CDR1 MNHNY and CDR2 SVGAGI (reference sequence). The CDR3 loop reads CASRGGNTIYF. CDR3 DNA sequence: TGCGCCTCCCGGGGGGGAAACACCATATATTTT.

Concerning this clonotype: The junction departs from the called germline gene at one end, perhaps through a read error. This rearrangement joins TRBV5-1 to TRBJ2-2, with D perhaps being TRBD1 or TRBD2 (6 bases each). The CDR3 contains 16 residues. Germline V CDR1 and CDR2: SGHRS, YFSETQ. The CDR3 nucleotides read TGCGCCAGCAGTTCCGGACAGACTTCCACACTTCGGGAGCTGCTTTTT. Translation: CASSSGQTSTLRELLF.

This clonotype was counted a few times. V is TRBV7-2 and J is TRBJ1-2, with D possibly matching TRBD1 (6 bases). The CDR3 sequence is 15 residues long. Germline CDR1 SGHTA, CDR2 FQGNSA. Trimming took off 3 bases at V and 4 bases at J, with 15 bases between the two ends. CDR3 coding DNA: TGTGCCAGCAGCTTTCCGGGACAAGTACTCTATGGCTACACCTTC. As protein: CASSFPGQVLYGYTF.

The CDR3 nucleotides read TGTGCCAGCAGCGTCTCAGGTTGGCGAGGCGCTGAAGCTTTCTTT. It codes for CASSVSGWRGAEAFF. The chain has TRBV9 and TRBJ1-1; D is uncertain. With 2 bases removed from V and 6 bases from J, the gap between germline ends came to 17 bases. This CDR3 contains 15 residues. Germline V gives CDR1 SGDLS, CDR2 YYNGEE.

The table lists this clonotype with many counts. This chain connects TRBV5-1 to TRBJ1-1, with a weak D call TRBD1 (6 bases). With 5 bases removed from V and 0 bases from J, the gap between germline ends came to 8 bases. This CDR3 comprises 13 residues. Per the germline V gene, CDR1 is SGHRS and CDR2 is YFSETQ. The CDR3 loop is CASRPGVNTEAFF. The CDR3 DNA follows: TGCGCCAGCAGACCAGGGGTGAACACTGAAGCTTTCTTT.

This sequence joins TRBV3-1 and TRBJ2-7; D unclear. Germline values: CDR1 LGHDT, CDR2 YNNKEL (reference sequence). The CDR3 runs to 12 residues. The germline V and J ends were trimmed by 0 bases and 6 bases, with 6 bases remaining between them. In nucleotides, the CDR3 is TGTGCCAGCAGCCAAGACCCCCTCGAGCAGTACTTC. Amino acid sequence: CASSQDPLEQYF.

This clonotype was observed a few times. The chain combines TRBV25-1 with TRBJ1-2; TRBD1 matches 7 bases. Germline V lookup: CDR1 MGHDK, CDR2 SYGVNS. The CDR3 has 16 residues. With 0 bases clipped from V and 2 bases from J, the junction kept 6 bases outside the gene matches. Here the CDR3 DNA reads TGTGCCAGCAGTGAATATGGAGGGACAGTGAACTATGGCTACACCTTC. It yields the protein CASSEYGGTVNYGYTF.

This clonotype has ten or more counts. The chain uses TRBV10-3 and TRBJ1-5; perhaps TRBD1 as D (6 bases). This CDR3 is built from 14 residues. Germline loops: CDR1 ENHRY, CDR2 SYGVKD. Trimming left V 11 bases short and J 3 bases short, with 17 bases between. Written as DNA, the CDR3 is TGTGCCTCAAGAGTGACAGGAGACAATCAGCCCCAGCATTTT. This codes for CASRVTGDNQPQHF.

The CDR3 sequence is CASSVGYGNSPLHF. CDR3 DNA: TGTGCCAGCAGCGTAGGGTACGGAAATTCACCCCTCCACTTT. This chain uses TRBV9 with TRBJ1-6; D gene unclear. V was cut by 0 bases and J by 7 bases, with 8 bases left in between. The CDR3 loop spans 14 amino acids. CDR1 and CDR2 (germline): SGDLS, YYNGEE.

The V call is TRBV20-1, the J call TRBJ1-6, with D possibly TRBD1 on 6 matching bases. Trimming stripped 5 bases from V and 7 bases from J, with 18 bases between. The germline CDR1 and CDR2 sequences are DFQATT and SNEGSKA (reference sequence). This CDR3 is built from 15 residues. The CDR3 nucleotides are TGCAGTGCTCAACCCGATGGGACAAACAATTCACCCCTCCACTTT. Translation: CSAQPDGTNNSPLHF.

This clonotype was detected a few times. The rearrangement uses TRBV11-2 and TRBJ2-3, with 8 bases fitting TRBD1. Germline V lookup: CDR1 SGHAT, CDR2 FQNNGV. The CDR3 is 14 residues long. J lost 6 bases, V lost 6 bases, and 8 bases had no gene match. The CDR3 nucleotides are TGTGCCAGCAGTATGGAGGACAGGGTGGATACGCAGTATTTT. This encodes CASSMEDRVDTQYF. The variable domain in full, with the rest retrieved from reference TRBV11-2 and TRBJ2-3, is EAGVAQSPRYKIIEKRQSVAFWCNPISGHATLYWYQQILGQGPKLLIQFQNNGVVDDSQLPKDRFSAERLKGVDSTLKIQPAKLEDSAVYLCASSMEDRVDTQYFGPGTRLTVL.

Only a few counts were recorded for this clonotype. The rearrangement joins TRBV15 to TRBJ1-2; the D is unclear. The V end lost 0 bases, the J end lost 4 bases, and 3 bases lay between the germline ends. The germline V gene encodes CDR1 LNHNV and CDR2 YYDKDF (reference sequence). The CDR3 is made up of 12 amino acids. DNA for the CDR3: TGTGCCACCAGCAGAGACAGCTATGGCTACACCTTC. It codes for CATSRDSYGYTF.

The gene calls are TRBV7-6 and TRBJ2-1; D might be TRBD1 or TRBD2, each matching 5 bases. This CDR3 region has 13 residues. Trimming removed 5 bases from V and 10 bases from J, with 15 bases in between. The germline CDR1 and CDR2 sequences are SGHVS and FNYEAQ. The CDR3 DNA follows: TGTGCCAGCAGCCCCCGGGGCGGGTACGAGCAGTTCTTC. Translation: CASSPRGGYEQFF.

Concerning this clonotype: A junction end diverges from the germline sequence, so it may reflect a read error. The V and J genes are TRBV19 and TRBJ2-3, with TRBD1 identical over 9 bases. This CDR3 contains 14 residues. The germline V gene has CDR1 LNHDA and CDR2 SQIVND (reference sequence). The chain's CDR3 is CASRVGQGTGTQYF. The CDR3, as DNA: TGTGCCAGTAGAGTGGGACAGGGAACAGGTACGCAGTATTTT.

The chain is built from TRBV28 and TRBJ1-1; 8 positions agree with TRBD1. The CDR3 is made up of 12 amino acids. In germline, CDR1 is MDHEN, CDR2 SYDVKM. The CDR3 spells CVAGGAYTEAFF. The CDR3 DNA is TGTGTCGCAGGGGGCGCTTACACTGAAGCTTTCTTT.

The table lists this clonotype with a few counts. The rearrangement joins TRBV10-3 to TRBJ1-1; D possibly corresponds to TRBD1 (5 bases). Per the germline V gene, CDR1 is ENHRY and CDR2 is SYGVKD. With 7 bases removed from V and 5 bases from J, the gap between germline ends came to 20 bases. CDR3 size: 15 residues. The CDR3 loop is CAITPTAGVSTEAFF. Written as DNA, the CDR3 is TGTGCCATCACCCCGACGGCGGGGGTCAGTACTGAAGCTTTCTTT.

V usage is TRBV3-1 and J usage is TRBJ2-3, with 8 nucleotides matching TRBD2. The V gene end was trimmed by 5 bases and the J gene end by 3 bases; junction bases not matched to a gene: 7. CDR1 is LGHDT and CDR2 is YNNKEL in the germline V gene (reference sequence). CDR3 length: 15 residues. CDR3 sequence: CASSTSRGETDTQYF. The CDR3 DNA sequence: TGTGCCAGCAGCACCTCGCGGGGGGAGACAGATACGCAGTATTTT.

V usage is TRBV6-2 or TRBV6-3 and J usage is TRBJ2-1; no clear D gene. Trimming took 7 bases from V and 4 from J, leaving 5 bases between them. Germline V gives CDR1 MNHEY, CDR2 SVGEGT. This CDR3 is built from 11 residues. The CDR3 reads CASNQYNEQFF. The CDR3 DNA follows: TGTGCCAGCAACCAGTACAATGAGCAGTTCTTC.

The CDR3 sequence: CSGTSGANEQYF. The DNA for the CDR3 is TGCAGCGGGACTAGCGGGGCTAACGAGCAGTACTTC. The chain links TRBV20-1 to TRBJ2-7, with 13 bases fitting TRBD2. The length of the CDR3 is 12 residues. Germline V gene data show CDR1 as DFQATT and CDR2 as SNEGSKA (reference sequence).

Only a few counts were recorded for this clonotype. V gene TRBV4-3 combines with J gene TRBJ1-1; TRBD1 might be the D (6 bases). The germline V and J ends were trimmed by 3 bases and 5 bases, with 19 bases remaining between them. From germline, CDR1 is LGHNA and CDR2 YSLEER. The CDR3 is made up of 16 amino acids. CDR3 amino acids: CASSHHGAGAGTEAFF. The CDR3 DNA is TGCGCCAGCAGCCACCACGGAGCGGGGGCCGGGACTGAAGCTTTCTTT.

This clonotype was seen a handful of times. The chain carries TRBV23-1 and TRBJ2-1, with D possibly being TRBD1 or TRBD2 (6 bases each). TRBV23-1 carries the ORF label, with uncertain function. Trimming took 0 bases from V and 4 from J, leaving 13 bases between them. The CDR3 loop spans 16 amino acids. This CDR3 reads CASSQSTLGGYNEQFF. The CDR3 region has the DNA TGCGCCAGCAGTCAATCGACTTTAGGGGGGTACAATGAGCAGTTCTTC.

The chain carries TRBV29-1 and TRBJ1-2, with a possible D match to TRBD1 (6 bases). The germline V and J ends were trimmed by 6 bases and 4 bases, with 15 bases remaining between them. Germline values: CDR1 SQVTM, CDR2 ANQGSEA. The CDR3 has 13 residues. The CDR3 bases are TGCAGCGTCAGAAGAGGGGGTGGCTATGGCTACACCTTC. It specifies CSVRRGGGYGYTF.